This TCR beta chain was sequenced during a study of CD8+ T cells in alopecia areata. Study findings and constraints: Sequence data from scalp samples additionally include resident alphabeta T cells of normal skin.

RNA, once extracted, was reverse transcribed into cDNA for use as the sequencing template. The protocol was immunoSEQ multiplex PCR, while the TCRdb copy is restricted to in-frame clones and leaves out a portion. Found here are some 170,000 clones, roughly 50% of them singletons; the top ten hold roughly 17%. Treatment of the sample: oral pan-JAK inhibitor, 5-10 mg twice daily. Germline CDR1 is KGHSH and CDR2 is LQKENI. V shed 0 bases and J 2 bases; nucleotides not matched to a gene: 0. The CDR3 is 15 amino acids. As concerns this clone: Its antigen is unknown.

The chain combines TRBV18 with TRBJ1-2; 10 bases map to TRBD1. This TCR was sampled from a human donor with alopecia areata. The material was CD4+ T cells sorted from blood, obtained between weeks 55 and 70, from a patient treated with tofacitinib. The CDR3 protein is CASSPPGQGNYGYTF. Written as DNA, the CDR3 is TGTGCCAGCTCACCACCGGGACAGGGGAACTATGGCTACACCTTC.